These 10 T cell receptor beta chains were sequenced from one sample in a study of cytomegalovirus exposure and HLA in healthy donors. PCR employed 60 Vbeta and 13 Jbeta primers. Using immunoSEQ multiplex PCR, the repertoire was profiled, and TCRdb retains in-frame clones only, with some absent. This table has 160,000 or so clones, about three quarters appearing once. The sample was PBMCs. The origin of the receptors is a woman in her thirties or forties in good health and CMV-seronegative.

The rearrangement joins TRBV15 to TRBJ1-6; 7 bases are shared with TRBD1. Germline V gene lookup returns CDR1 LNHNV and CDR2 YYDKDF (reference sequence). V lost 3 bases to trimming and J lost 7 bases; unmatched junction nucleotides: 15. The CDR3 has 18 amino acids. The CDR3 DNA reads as TGTGCCACCAGCAGTAATACACAGGGGCCCAATGAAAATTCACCCCTCCACTTT. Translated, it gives CATSSNTQGPNENSPLHF.

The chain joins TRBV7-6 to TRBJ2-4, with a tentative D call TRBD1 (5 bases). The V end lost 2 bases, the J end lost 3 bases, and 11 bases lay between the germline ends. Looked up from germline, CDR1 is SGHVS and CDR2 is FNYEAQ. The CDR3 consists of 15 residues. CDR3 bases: TGTGCCAGCAGCTTATATCCGGACAACAAAAACATTCAGTACTTC. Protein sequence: CASSLYPDNKNIQYF.

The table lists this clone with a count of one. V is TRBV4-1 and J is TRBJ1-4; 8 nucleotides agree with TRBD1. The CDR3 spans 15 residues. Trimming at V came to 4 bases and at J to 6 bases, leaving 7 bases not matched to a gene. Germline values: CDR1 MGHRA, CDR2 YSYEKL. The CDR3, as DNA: TGCGCCAGCAGCCCGGACGGGACAGGTCATGAAAAACTGTTTTTT. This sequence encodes CASSPDGTGHEKLFF.

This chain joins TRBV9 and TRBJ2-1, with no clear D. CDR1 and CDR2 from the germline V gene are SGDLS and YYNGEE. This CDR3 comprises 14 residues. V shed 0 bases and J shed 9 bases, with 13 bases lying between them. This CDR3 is CASSVGYFEPEQFF. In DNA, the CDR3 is TGTGCCAGCAGCGTAGGCTATTTTGAACCTGAGCAGTTCTTC.

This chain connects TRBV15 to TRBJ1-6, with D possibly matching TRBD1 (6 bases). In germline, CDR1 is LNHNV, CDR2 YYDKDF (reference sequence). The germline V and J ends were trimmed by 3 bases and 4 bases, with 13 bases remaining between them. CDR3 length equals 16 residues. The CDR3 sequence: CATSRTPGQYNSPLHF. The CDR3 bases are TGTGCCACCAGCAGGACCCCCGGACAGTATAATTCACCCCTCCACTTT.

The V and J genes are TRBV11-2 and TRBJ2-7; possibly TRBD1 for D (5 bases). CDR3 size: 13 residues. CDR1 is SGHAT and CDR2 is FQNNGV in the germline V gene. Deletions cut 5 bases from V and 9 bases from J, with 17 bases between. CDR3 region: CASSPKEGVAQYF. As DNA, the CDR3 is TGTGCCAGCAGCCCAAAGGAAGGGGTCGCGCAGTACTTC.

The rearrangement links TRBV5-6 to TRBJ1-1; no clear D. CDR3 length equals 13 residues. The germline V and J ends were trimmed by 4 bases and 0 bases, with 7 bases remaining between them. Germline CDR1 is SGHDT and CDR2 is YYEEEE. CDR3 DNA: TGTGCCAGCAGCATTTTTATGAACACTGAAGCTTTCTTT. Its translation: CASSIFMNTEAFF. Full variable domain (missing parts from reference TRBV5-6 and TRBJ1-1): DAGVTQSPTHLIKTRGQQVTLRCSPKSGHDTVSWYQQALGQGPQFIFQYYEEEERQRGNFPDRFSGHQFPNYSSELNVNALLLGDSALYLCASSIFMNTEAFFGQGTRLTVV.

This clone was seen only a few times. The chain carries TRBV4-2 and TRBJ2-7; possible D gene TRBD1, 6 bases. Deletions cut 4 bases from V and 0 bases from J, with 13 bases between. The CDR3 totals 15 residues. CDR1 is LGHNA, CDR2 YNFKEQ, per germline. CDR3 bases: TGTGCCAGCAGCCGGCCAGGACAGTTCTCCTACGAGCAGTACTTC. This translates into CASSRPGQFSYEQYF.

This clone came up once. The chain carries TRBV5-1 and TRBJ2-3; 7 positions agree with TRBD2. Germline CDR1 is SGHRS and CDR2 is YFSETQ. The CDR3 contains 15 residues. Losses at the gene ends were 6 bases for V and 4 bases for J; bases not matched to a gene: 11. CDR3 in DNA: TGCGCCAGCAACCTAGCTGCGGGGGTATCAGATACGCAGTATTTT. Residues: CASNLAAGVSDTQYF.

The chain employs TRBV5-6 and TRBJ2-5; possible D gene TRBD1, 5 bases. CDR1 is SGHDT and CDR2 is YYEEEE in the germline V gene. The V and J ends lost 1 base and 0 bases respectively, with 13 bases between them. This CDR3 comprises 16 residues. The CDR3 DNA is TGTGCCAGCAGCTTGTTAGCAGGGCACAACCAAGAGACCCAGTACTTC. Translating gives CASSLLAGHNQETQYF. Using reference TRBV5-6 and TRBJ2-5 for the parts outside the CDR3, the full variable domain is DAGVTQSPTHLIKTRGQQVTLRCSPKSGHDTVSWYQQALGQGPQFIFQYYEEEERQRGNFPDRFSGHQFPNYSSELNVNALLLGDSALYLCASSLLAGHNQETQYFGPGTRLLVL.